Below, 4 T cell receptor beta chains from the same sample are listed, as sequenced in a study of cytomegalovirus exposure and HLA in healthy donors (dated 2017 in TCRdb). Receptors were amplified or captured by the immunoSEQ multiplex PCR assay. A mixture of 60 forward primers for TCR Vbeta segments and 13 reverse primers for TCR Jbeta segments was used in the multiplex PCR. The table comes from immuneACCESS by way of TCRdb, which keeps in-frame sequences with V and J called. Part of the clones is missing from these tables; in studies checked, under half for an unresolved V gene and the rest for unknown reasons. For this sample there are 150,000 to 200,000 clones; roughly 75% appear just once. The top ten hold over 9% of the sample. The sequencing input was PBMCs. These receptors were taken from a man aged 18-30 years in good health and CMV-seropositive.

The chain is built from TRBV9 and TRBJ2-1; D not resolved. The CDR3 consists of 15 residues. V lost 0 bases and J lost 10, with 17 bases in between. The V gene's germline CDR1 is SGDLS and CDR2 YYNGEE. CDR3 sequence: CASSVEARLYREQFF. In DNA form, the CDR3 reads TGTGCCAGCAGCGTAGAGGCCCGACTGTATCGAGAGCAGTTCTTC.

The gene calls are TRBV23-1 and TRBJ2-3, with unresolved D. TRBV23-1 is noted as an ORF with a role that remains uncertain. This CDR3 is 14 amino acids long. The V end lost 4 bases, the J end lost 4 bases, and 12 bases lay between the germline ends. Here the CDR3 reads CASSPRVPADTQYF. The CDR3 DNA sequence: TGCGCCAGCAGTCCCCGCGTACCGGCAGATACGCAGTATTTT.

CDR3 sequence reads: CASSFGRDSGNTIYF. In nucleotides, the CDR3 is TGTGCCAGCAGTTTTGGCAGGGACTCTGGAAACACCATATATTTT. V and J are TRBV28 and TRBJ1-3; tentatively, D is TRBD1 (5 bases). CDR1 is MDHEN and CDR2 is SYDVKM in the germline V gene. The CDR3 length is 15 residues. Trimming took off 3 bases at V and 0 bases at J, with 9 bases between the two ends.

The chain recombines TRBV7-3 with TRBJ2-3; D unclear. Trimming took off 6 bases at V and 2 bases at J, with 12 bases between the two ends. The CDR3 runs 14 residues. Germline lookup yields CDR1 SGHTA and CDR2 FQGTGA. CDR3 protein: CASRGGATTDTQYF. The CDR3 DNA reads TGTGCCAGCAGAGGCGGAGCCACCACAGATACGCAGTATTTT.